This is a list of T cell receptor beta chains from one sample in a study of early T cells in non-severe SARS-CoV-2 infection. In TCRdb, the 5' RACE reads were re-called with MiXCR into one record per CDR3 protein. The repertoire has about 64,000 distinct CDR3 sequences, over 4% of them found once; the top ten carry approximately 5.4%. The material sequenced was whole blood. The receptors stem from an adult who was a healthcare worker with PCR-confirmed SARS-CoV-2 infection or an uninfected control (not recorded which). The CDR3 runs from the conserved cysteine through the conserved F or W.

cdr3_aa,v_call,j_call
CASSMGESNQPQHF,TRBV19,TRBJ1-5
CASSPIGLAGVREQFF,TRBV12-3/TRBV12-4,TRBJ2-1
CSARQGFYNEQFF,TRBV20-1,TRBJ2-1
CSARTSNSPLHF,TRBV20-1,TRBJ1-6
CASSIGPGTGPQETQYF,TRBV5-1,TRBJ2-5
CASSQASRGGEKLFF,TRBV4-3,TRBJ1-4
CASSLGSSNGYTF,TRBV7-2,TRBJ1-2
CASASGTQYNEQFF,TRBV7-3,TRBJ2-1
CASSSAGQYNEQFF,TRBV6-5,TRBJ2-1
CASRQGFQPQHF,TRBV6-6,TRBJ1-5
CASSTLGGTGASEQFF,TRBV11-2,TRBJ2-1
CSANIGGTDTQYF,TRBV29-1,TRBJ2-3
CASSLTHRDSHNEQFF,TRBV27,TRBJ2-1
CASSLVSRSWADYRAEAFF,TRBV7-7,TRBJ1-1
CSARESGTSGAQYF,TRBV20-1,TRBJ2-5
CASRDGPHTF,TRBV7-9,TRBJ1-2
CAITPRHNMTDTQYF,TRBV10-3,TRBJ2-3
CASSLAQYTGELFF,TRBV3-1,TRBJ2-2
CASLKDSSYEQYF,TRBV6-1,TRBJ2-7
CSVYWAGLNNEQFF,TRBV29-1,TRBJ2-1
CASSLGGVSSGNTIYF,TRBV7-6,TRBJ1-3
CSAQDSSNQPQHF,TRBV20-1,TRBJ1-5
CATSVGGSYNEQFF,TRBV24-1,TRBJ2-1
CASNQPGRGEAFF,TRBV3-1,TRBJ1-1
CSGATGYNQPQHF,TRBV29-1,TRBJ1-5
CASSGGDIRLGGQPQHF,TRBV19,TRBJ1-5
CASSLRTGDDGNQPQHF,TRBV7-2,TRBJ1-5
CASSQDFRLAGEDTQYF,TRBV3-1,TRBJ2-3
CAWRARWAGELFF,TRBV30,TRBJ2-2
CASSPNLGLAQETQYF,TRBV7-8,TRBJ2-5
CASSKAGGVDTQYF,TRBV6-2/TRBV6-3,TRBJ2-3
CSVRCDSNSPLHF,TRBV29-1,TRBJ1-6
CASSLSDQYTQYF,TRBV5-6,TRBJ2-3
CASSTRTGLVPQHF,TRBV19,TRBJ1-5